This TCR beta chain was recorded in a study of T cell repertoires in cytomegalovirus infection. Study-level information: Shared public TCR beta signatures pointed to both CMV infection and a matching HLA type. General observations from the study: CMV carriers with the relevant HLA were identified by cumulative public TCR beta family frequency. It was HLA-C-restricted CMV-specific TCR beta clonotypes that dominated the response ex vivo.

Germline V CDR1 and CDR2: SGHVS, FNYEAQ. The CDR3 consists of 16 residues. V trimming: 5 bases; J trimming: 8 bases; junction bases outside the gene matches: 9. A few counts support this clonotype. The target antigen is unknown. One entry per CDR3 protein, called by TCRdb with MiXCR from the reads. Seen here are around 740,000 distinct CDR3 sequences, roughly 35% observed once, and the top ten hold about 2.8%. V usage is TRBV7-6 and J usage is TRBJ2-1, with TRBD2 identical over 13 bases. Sequencing input: PBMCs. This TCR came from a human donor in good health (CMV status not recorded). Some clones in this sample may be carry-over from other donors' samples. CDR3 amino acids: CASSTRTSGSIDEQFF. DNA of the CDR3: TGTGCCAGCAGCACACGGACTAGCGGGAGTATAGATGAGCAGTTCTTC.